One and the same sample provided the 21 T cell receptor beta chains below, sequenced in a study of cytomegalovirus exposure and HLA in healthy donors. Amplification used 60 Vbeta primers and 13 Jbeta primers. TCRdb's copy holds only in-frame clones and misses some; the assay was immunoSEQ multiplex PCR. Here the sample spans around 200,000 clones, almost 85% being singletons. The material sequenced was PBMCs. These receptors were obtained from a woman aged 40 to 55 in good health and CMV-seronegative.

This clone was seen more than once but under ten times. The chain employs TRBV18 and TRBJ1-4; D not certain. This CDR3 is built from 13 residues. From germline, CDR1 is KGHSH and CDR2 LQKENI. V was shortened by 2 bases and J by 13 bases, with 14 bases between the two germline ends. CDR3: CASSPLVGEGLFF. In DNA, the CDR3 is TGTGCCAGCTCACCATTGGTCGGGGAAGGACTGTTTTTT.

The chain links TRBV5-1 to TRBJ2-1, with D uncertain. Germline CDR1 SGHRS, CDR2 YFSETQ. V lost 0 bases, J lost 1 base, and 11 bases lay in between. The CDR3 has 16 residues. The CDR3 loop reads CASSLASVQSYNEQFF. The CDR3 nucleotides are TGCGCCAGCAGCTTGGCCTCTGTTCAGTCCTACAATGAGCAGTTCTTC.

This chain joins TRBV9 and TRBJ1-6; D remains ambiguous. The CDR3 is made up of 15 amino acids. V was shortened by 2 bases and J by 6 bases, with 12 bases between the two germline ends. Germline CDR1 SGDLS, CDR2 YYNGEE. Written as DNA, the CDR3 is TGTGCCAGCAGCGTTTCTTCGGTCGTTAATTCACCCCTCCACTTT. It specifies CASSVSSVVNSPLHF.

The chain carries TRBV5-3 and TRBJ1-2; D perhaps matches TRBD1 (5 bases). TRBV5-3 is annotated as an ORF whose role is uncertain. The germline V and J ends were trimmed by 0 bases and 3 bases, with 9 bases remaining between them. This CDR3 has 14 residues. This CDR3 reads CARSLGRGYYGYTF. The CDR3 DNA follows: TGTGCCAGAAGCTTGGGCCGGGGGTACTATGGCTACACCTTC.

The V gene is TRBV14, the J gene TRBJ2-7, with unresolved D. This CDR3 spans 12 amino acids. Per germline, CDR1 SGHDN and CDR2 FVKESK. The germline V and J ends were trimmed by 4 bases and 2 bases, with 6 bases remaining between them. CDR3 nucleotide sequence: TGTGCCAGCAGCCCTAGTCCCTACGAGCAGTACTTC. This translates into CASSPSPYEQYF.

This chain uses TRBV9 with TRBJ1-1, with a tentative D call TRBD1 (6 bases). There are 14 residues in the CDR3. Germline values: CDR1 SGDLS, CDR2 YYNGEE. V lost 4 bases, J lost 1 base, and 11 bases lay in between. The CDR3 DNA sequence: TGTGCCAGCAGCCCCGGGACACCGAACACTGAAGCTTTCTTT. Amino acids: CASSPGTPNTEAFF.

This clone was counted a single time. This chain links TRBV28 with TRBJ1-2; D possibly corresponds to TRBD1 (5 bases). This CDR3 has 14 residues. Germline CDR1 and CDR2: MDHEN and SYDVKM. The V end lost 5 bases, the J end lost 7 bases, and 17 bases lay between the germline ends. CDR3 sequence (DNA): TGTGCCAGCAGTCCACTTCCCGGACAATCTGGCTACACCTTC. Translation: CASSPLPGQSGYTF.

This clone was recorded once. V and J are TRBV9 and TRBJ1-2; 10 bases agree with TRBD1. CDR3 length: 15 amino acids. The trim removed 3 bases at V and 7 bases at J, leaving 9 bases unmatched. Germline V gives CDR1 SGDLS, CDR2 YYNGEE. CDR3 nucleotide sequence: TGTGCCAGCAGCGCCCGACAGGGGGCGACGGCTGGCTACACCTTC. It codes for CASSARQGATAGYTF.

CDR3 sequence (DNA): TGTGCCAGCAGCACTTATCTCCGGGAGACCCAGTACTTC. Amino acids: CASSTYLRETQYF. The rearrangement links TRBV7-8 to TRBJ2-5; D call uncertain. V was shortened by 5 bases and J by 5 bases, with 12 bases between the two germline ends. Looked up from germline, CDR1 is SGHVS and CDR2 is FQNEAQ. The CDR3 contains 13 residues.

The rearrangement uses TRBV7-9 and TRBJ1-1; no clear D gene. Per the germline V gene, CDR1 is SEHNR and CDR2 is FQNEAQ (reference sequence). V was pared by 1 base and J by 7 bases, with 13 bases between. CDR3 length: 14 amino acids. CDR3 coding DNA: TGTGCCAGCAGCTTAGTCCCAGGCGTCGGTGAAGCTTTCTTT. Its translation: CASSLVPGVGEAFF.

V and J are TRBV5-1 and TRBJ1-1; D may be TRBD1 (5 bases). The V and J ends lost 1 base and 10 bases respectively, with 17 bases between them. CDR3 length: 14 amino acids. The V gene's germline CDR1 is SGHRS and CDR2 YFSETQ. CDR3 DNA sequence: TGCGCCAGCAGCTTGATTACAGGTGGCCCTGCAGCTTTCTTT. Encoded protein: CASSLITGGPAAFF.

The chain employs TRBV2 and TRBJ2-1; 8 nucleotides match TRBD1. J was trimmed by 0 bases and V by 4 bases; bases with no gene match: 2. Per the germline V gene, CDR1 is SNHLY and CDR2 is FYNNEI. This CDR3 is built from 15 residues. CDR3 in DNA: TGTGCCAGCAGTGCGGACAGGGTCTCCTACAATGAGCAGTTCTTC. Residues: CASSADRVSYNEQFF. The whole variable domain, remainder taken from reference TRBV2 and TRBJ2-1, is EPEVTQTPSHQVTQMGQEVILRCVPISNHLYFYWYRQILGQKVEFLVSFYNNEISEKSEIFDDQFSVERPDGSNFTLKIRSTKLEDSAMYFCASSADRVSYNEQFFGPGTRLTVL.

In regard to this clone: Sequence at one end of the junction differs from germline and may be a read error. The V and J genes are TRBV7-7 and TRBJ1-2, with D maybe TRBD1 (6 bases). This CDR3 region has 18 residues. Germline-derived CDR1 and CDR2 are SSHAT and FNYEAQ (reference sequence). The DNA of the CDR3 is TGTGCTAGCAGCTCCCTAGAACCTTGGACAGTGGTTCCCTATGGCTACACCTTC. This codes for CASSSLEPWTVVPYGYTF. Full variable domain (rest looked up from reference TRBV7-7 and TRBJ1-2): GAGVSQSPRYKVTKRGQDVTLRCDPISSHATLYWYQQALGQGPEFLTYFNYEAQPDKSGLPSDRFSAERPEGSISTLTIQRTEQRDSAMYRCASSSLEPWTVVPYGYTFGSGTRLTVV.

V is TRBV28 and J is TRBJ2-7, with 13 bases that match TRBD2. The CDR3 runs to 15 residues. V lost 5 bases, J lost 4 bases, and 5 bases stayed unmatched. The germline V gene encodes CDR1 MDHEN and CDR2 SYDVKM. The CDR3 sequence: CASSTPGLAGYEQYF. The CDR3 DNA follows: TGTGCCAGCAGTACCCCGGGACTAGCGGGGTACGAGCAGTACTTC.

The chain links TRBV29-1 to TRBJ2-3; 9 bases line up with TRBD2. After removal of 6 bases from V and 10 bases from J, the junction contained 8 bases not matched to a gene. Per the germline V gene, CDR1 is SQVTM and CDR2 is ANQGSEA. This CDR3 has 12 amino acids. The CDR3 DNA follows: TGCAGCGTCCCCGGGACTAGCTTAGCGCAGTATTTT. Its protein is CSVPGTSLAQYF.

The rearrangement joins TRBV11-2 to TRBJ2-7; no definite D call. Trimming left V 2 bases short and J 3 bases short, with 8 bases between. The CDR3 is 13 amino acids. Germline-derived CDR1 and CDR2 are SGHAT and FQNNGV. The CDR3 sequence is CASSLTPFYEQYF. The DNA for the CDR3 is TGTGCCAGCAGCTTAACACCCTTCTACGAGCAGTACTTC.

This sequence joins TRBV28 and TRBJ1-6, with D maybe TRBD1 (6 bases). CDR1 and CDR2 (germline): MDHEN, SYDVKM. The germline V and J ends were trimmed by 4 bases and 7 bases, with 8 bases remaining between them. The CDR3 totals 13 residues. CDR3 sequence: CASSSQGNSPLHF. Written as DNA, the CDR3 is TGTGCCAGCAGTTCCCAGGGGAATTCACCCCTCCACTTT.

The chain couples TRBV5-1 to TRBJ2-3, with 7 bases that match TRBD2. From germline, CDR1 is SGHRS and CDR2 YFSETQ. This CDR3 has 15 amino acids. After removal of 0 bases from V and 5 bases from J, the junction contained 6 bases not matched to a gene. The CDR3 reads CASSLDPGGVDTQYF. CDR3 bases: TGCGCCAGCAGCTTGGACCCGGGGGGTGTAGATACGCAGTATTTT.

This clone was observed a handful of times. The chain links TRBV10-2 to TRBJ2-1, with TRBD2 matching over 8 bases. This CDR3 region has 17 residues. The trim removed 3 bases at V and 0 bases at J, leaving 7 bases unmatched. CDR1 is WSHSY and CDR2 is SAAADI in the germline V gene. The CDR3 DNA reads TGCGCCAGCAGTGACTGGGAGCGGGGGTTCTCCTACAATGAGCAGTTCTTC. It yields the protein CASSDWERGFSYNEQFF.

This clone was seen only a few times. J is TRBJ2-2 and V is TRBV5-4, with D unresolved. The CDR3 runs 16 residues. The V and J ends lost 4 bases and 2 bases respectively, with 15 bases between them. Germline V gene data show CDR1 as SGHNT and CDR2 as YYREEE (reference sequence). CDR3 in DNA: TGTGCCAGCAGCGTGGGCATGGTGGCAAACACCGGGGAGCTGTTTTTT. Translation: CASSVGMVANTGELFF. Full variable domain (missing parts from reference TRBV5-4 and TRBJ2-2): ETGVTQSPTHLIKTRGQQVTLRCSSQSGHNTVSWYQQALGQGPQFIFQYYREEENGRGNFPPRFSGLQFPNYSSELNVNALELDDSALYLCASSVGMVANTGELFFGEGSRLTVL.

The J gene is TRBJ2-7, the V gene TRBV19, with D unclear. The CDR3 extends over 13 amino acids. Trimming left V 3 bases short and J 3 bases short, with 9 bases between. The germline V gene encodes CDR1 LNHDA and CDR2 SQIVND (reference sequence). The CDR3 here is CASSISSVYEQYF. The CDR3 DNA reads TGTGCCAGTAGTATTTCTTCGGTCTACGAGCAGTACTTC.